This TCR beta chain was recovered during a study of human T cells and chemical hapten exposure. J gave up 4 bases and V 4 bases, and 6 bases lay outside the gene matches. The CDR3 is 15 residues long. Germline loops: CDR1 SGHRS, CDR2 YFSETQ. For the library, individual cDNA molecules each received unique molecular identifiers. In the original analysis: Sequenced samples showed a median of approximately 100,000 TCRs each, with counts running from around 20,000 to 690,000. MiXCR, applied by TCRdb to the RACE reads, yields one record per CDR3 protein. What appears here as the V and J calls and clone size reflects TCRdb's work, not the paper's. The sample has around 50,000 distinct CDR3 sequences, about a tenth seen once; the top ten hold 1.5% to 2%. Time point of the sample: patch test 2, 6 weeks after DPC sensitization. Treatment meaning: therapeutic diphenylcyclopropenone sensitization with weekly scalp DPC. Alopecia patients deemed DPC-suitable, aged 18 to 70, excluding pregnancy.

The sample consisted of whole blood, taken in connection with sensitization to the hapten diphenylcyclopropenone (DPC). This sequence was found in a woman aged 50 to 60 with alopecia areata. Some clones in this sample may be carry-over from other donors' samples. V is TRBV5-1 and J is TRBJ1-5; 9 bases agree with TRBD1. CDR3 protein: CASSPDRGLNQPQHF. CDR3 DNA: TGCGCCAGCAGCCCGGACAGGGGACTTAATCAGCCCCAGCATTTT.